This T cell receptor (beta chain) is from a study of blood T cell repertoires in COVID-19 (TCRdb year 2020). With respect to the entire study: Collaborator samples came from the United States, Italy and Spain and covered acute and convalescent phases of COVID-19. The material from the prospective study consisted of cDNA or gDNA derived from T cells, B-cell-depleted T cells, or PBMCs. Subjects who had been exposed to COVID-19, were actively infected with it, or had recovered from it provided the deeply sampled blood TCRbeta repertoires that made up the dataset. The repertoires were made available in a free public database intended to serve as a resource for research on the immune response to SARS-CoV-2. The samples were drawn from the first 160 participants of the ongoing ImmuneRACE study and from under 1,500 subjects provided by 6 global collaborators. The sample metadata nearly always contained a de-identified subject ID, COVID-19 status, age in years and sex. Where available, HLA class I and class II types were taken from metadata supplied by the sample provider and were not determined by assay-based typing.

Notes on this clone: Its antigen specificity is not known. Within one base of it there is no much larger clone, and no base qualities were kept.

TCRbeta CDR3 regions were amplified from genomic DNA using the immunoSEQ Assay, a bias-controlled multiplex PCR. The paper's processing steps were these. The number of nucleated cells in each sample was estimated by amplification of reference gene primers within the assay. Sequence reads were collapsed and filtered to measure the absolute abundance of every unique TCRbeta CDR3 rearrangement. Productive Simpson clonality was computed per sample as the square root of Simpson's diversity index over productive rearrangements. TCRdb's version of the immuneACCESS table is confined to in-frame rearrangements and falls short of the full clone set. An unresolved V gene accounts for under half of the shortfall where checked; the remainder is of unknown origin. The DNA was the basis for D and trimming; V, J and clone size are from that table. This sample lists over 400,000 clones; about 85% were detected once. The ten largest clones add up to approximately 8.3% of the sample.

Trimming leaves V shorter by 6 bases and J shorter by 7 bases, with the junction holding 2 bases beyond the gene matches. CDR1 is given as SGHRS and CDR2 as YFSETQ, both from the germline V gene. From the cysteine up to the phenylalanine, the CDR3 has a length of 11 residues. Just the 33-base CDR3 DNA is kept, in frame starting at base 1. Findings and caveats that apply to the study as a whole: The amount of clinical and demographic metadata varied by source and participant and was provided uncurated.

Enrolling through a virtual design, the prospective study's participants ranged in age from roughly 18 to 95 years and lived across some 22 United States geographic areas. In the prospective study, participants were assigned to cohorts based on the clinical history participants reported in a screening survey and a study questionnaire. For ImmuneRACE Cohort 3, a participant was defined as recovered based on two consecutive negative NP/OP PCR tests, clearance by a healthcare professional, or resolution of symptoms. In the prospective study, mobile phlebotomists collected whole blood, serum and a nasopharyngeal or oropharyngeal swab from each participant. Additional blood draws and questionnaires over a 2-month period could optionally be provided by prospective study participants. Before DNA extraction, prospective study blood samples were shipped either frozen or at room temperature.

This clonotype was obtained from an older woman who had recovered from COVID-19. Sequencing was carried out using PBMCs or T cells enriched from blood (not recorded which). Rearrangement joined TRBV5-1 to TRBJ1-1, and 8 junction bases match TRBD1. Read as DNA, the sequence is TGCGCCAGCAACGGACAGGGTGAAGCTTTCTTT. This translates into CASNGQGEAFF.